Following are 21 T cell receptor beta chains from one sample sequenced in a study of CD8 T cells in ankylosing spondylitis. Overall study findings and caveats: There was a TCR beta motif, made of several highly homologous variants, that appeared characteristic of ankylosing spondylitis blood.

In TCRdb, the 5' RACE reads were re-called with MiXCR into one record per CDR3 protein. The sample holds 450,000 to 550,000 distinct CDR3 sequences, about 5.4% seen once. These TCRs are of unknown antigen specificity. The sequencing input was blood, either unsorted or a sorted T cell fraction (not recorded which). All receptors derive from a male donor with ankylosing spondylitis.

There are many counts of this clonotype. The gene calls are TRBV20-1 and TRBJ2-1; the match to TRBD1 covers 9 bases. Germline V gene data show CDR1 as DFQATT and CDR2 as SNEGSKA (reference sequence). After removal of 3 bases from V and 14 bases from J, the junction contained 5 bases not matched to a gene. This CDR3 has 11 residues. This CDR3 is CSARGTGREFF. In nucleotides, the CDR3 is TGCAGTGCTAGGGGGACAGGGCGCGAGTTCTTC.

The rearrangement joins TRBV4-3 to TRBJ1-2, with TRBD1 as a possible D gene (6 bases). The CDR3 is made up of 17 amino acids. V lost 4 bases to trimming and J lost 4 bases, with 22 bases between them. CDR1 and CDR2 (germline): LGHNA, YSLEER. The CDR3: CASSRSFAGQRFYGYTF. In DNA form, the CDR3 reads TGCGCCAGCAGCCGGTCCTTCGCGGGACAACGGTTCTATGGCTACACCTTC.

J is TRBJ2-5 and V is TRBV7-8, with D perhaps matching TRBD2 (7 bases). The ends were cut back, 4 bases at V and 4 bases at J, with 16 bases in the middle. In germline, CDR1 is SGHVS, CDR2 FQNEAQ. The CDR3 is 15 amino acids. In DNA, the CDR3 is TGTGCCAGCAGCTGGGGGGGCAGGGGAGGAGAGACCCAGTACTTC. This gives the protein CASSWGGRGGETQYF.

The J gene is TRBJ2-2, the V gene TRBV20-1; D is unclear. V lost 5 bases and J lost 5, with 6 bases in between. CDR3 length: 11 amino acids. CDR1 DFQATT and CDR2 SNEGSKA come from the germline V gene (reference sequence). The CDR3 DNA is TGCAGTGCTCCGGATACCGGGGAGCTGTTTTTT. It is translated as CSAPDTGELFF.

V usage is TRBV3-1 and J usage is TRBJ2-7, with 7 bases identical to TRBD2. V trimming: 4 bases; J trimming: 2 bases; junction bases outside the gene matches: 5. Looked up from germline, CDR1 is LGHDT and CDR2 is YNNKEL (reference sequence). CDR3 length: 14 residues. The CDR3 DNA follows: TGTGCCAGCAGCCCTCCAGGGAGGGCCTACGAGCAGTACTTC. Protein product: CASSPPGRAYEQYF.

In its sample, this clonotype was seen many times. The chain recombines TRBV24-1 with TRBJ2-1, with D possibly TRBD1 on 6 matching bases. The CDR3 consists of 15 residues. V was clipped by 5 bases and J by 7 bases, with 17 bases between them. Germline V gene lookup returns CDR1 KGHDR and CDR2 SFDVKD. CDR3: CATSAPGQTGNEQFF. The CDR3 nucleotides are TGTGCCACCAGTGCTCCGGGACAAACGGGGAATGAGCAGTTCTTC.

This clonotype was seen repeatedly, ten times or more. The rearrangement links TRBV5-4 to TRBJ2-1; no clear D gene. This CDR3 is built from 14 residues. Germline V gene sequence: CDR1 SGHNT, CDR2 YYREEE (reference sequence). V gave up 3 bases and J gave up 3 bases, with 10 bases separating them. Here the CDR3 reads CASSSPGNYNEQFF. The DNA for the CDR3 is TGTGCCAGCAGCTCCCCTGGAAACTACAATGAGCAGTTCTTC.

This clonotype was counted ten times or more. V and J are TRBV5-1 and TRBJ1-1, with D unclear. The CDR3 covers 14 residues. The V gene lost 4 bases and the J gene lost 1 base, with 11 bases spanning the gap. Per the germline V gene, CDR1 is SGHRS and CDR2 is YFSETQ. The CDR3 spells CASSAMTGNTEAFF. The CDR3, as DNA: TGCGCCAGCAGCGCAATGACGGGGAACACTGAAGCTTTCTTT.

This clonotype was found a few times. V gene TRBV20-1 combines with J gene TRBJ2-7; D ambiguous. The V end lost 3 bases, the J end lost 3 bases, and 9 bases lay between the germline ends. Per the germline V gene, CDR1 is DFQATT and CDR2 is SNEGSKA (reference sequence). The CDR3 length is 12 residues. The CDR3 is CSASPSVYEQYF. CDR3 in DNA: TGCAGTGCTAGTCCTTCGGTCTACGAGCAGTACTTC.

This clonotype was counted at least ten times. The V gene is TRBV20-1, the J gene TRBJ1-5; TRBD1 matches 9 bases. The germline V gene encodes CDR1 DFQATT and CDR2 SNEGSKA (reference sequence). J gave up 6 bases and V 3 bases, and 3 bases lay outside the gene matches. This CDR3 is 13 amino acids long. The DNA for the CDR3 is TGCAGTGCTAGGACAGGGGGGGGTCAGCCCCAGCATTTT. It is translated as CSARTGGGQPQHF.

This clonotype occurred a few times. The chain carries TRBV4-2 and TRBJ2-5; D is ambiguous. The CDR3 is made up of 13 amino acids. Germline CDR1 is LGHNA and CDR2 is YNFKEQ. Trimming left V 0 bases short and J 7 bases short, with 9 bases between. The CDR3 spells CASSQDNSLTQYF. The CDR3 nucleotides are TGTGCCAGCAGCCAAGACAATAGTTTGACCCAGTACTTC.

At least ten counts were recorded for this clonotype. The V call is TRBV6-4, the J call TRBJ2-3; D is ambiguous. The CDR3 has 8 residues. CDR1 and CDR2 (germline): MRHNA, SNTAGT. The V and J ends lost 9 bases and 14 bases respectively, with 9 bases between them. CDR3 DNA sequence: TGTGCCAGTCCACCGAGGTATTTT. It is translated as CASPPRYF.

This clonotype was observed many times. The CDR3 protein is CASSWGDARSNEQFF. In nucleotides, the CDR3 is TGTGCCAGCAGCTGGGGGGACGCACGTAGTAATGAGCAGTTCTTC. The genes are TRBV9 and TRBJ2-1; the D gene is possibly TRBD2 (6 bases). V shed 4 bases and J shed 7 bases, with 18 bases lying between them. The CDR3 covers 15 residues. Germline V gene lookup returns CDR1 SGDLS and CDR2 YYNGEE.

This clonotype was recorded at least ten times. The rearrangement uses TRBV27 and TRBJ1-1; D remains ambiguous. The germline V gene encodes CDR1 MNHEY and CDR2 SMNVEV (reference sequence). The CDR3 contains 14 residues. Trimming pared 6 bases from V and 4 bases from J, leaving 15 bases between. The CDR3 spells CASRLGWRTTEAFF. The CDR3 DNA sequence: TGTGCCAGCAGACTGGGTTGGCGGACCACTGAAGCTTTCTTT.

Ten or more counts support this clonotype. This chain links TRBV7-9 with TRBJ1-2; no clear D gene. The germline V gene encodes CDR1 SEHNR and CDR2 FQNEAQ (reference sequence). The CDR3 covers 11 residues. V was trimmed by 10 bases and J by 3 bases, leaving 9 bases between them. The CDR3: CATRTYYGYTF. The CDR3 region has the DNA TGTGCCACCAGGACCTACTATGGCTACACCTTC. The variable domain in full, with the rest retrieved from reference TRBV7-9 and TRBJ1-2, is DTGVSQNPRHKITKRGQNVTFRCDPISEHNRLYWYRQTLGQGPEFLTYFQNEAQLEKSRLLSDRFSAERPKGSFSTLEIQRTEQGDSAMYLCATRTYYGYTFGSGTRLTVV.

This clonotype was found many times. V usage is TRBV5-6 and J usage is TRBJ1-3; 7 bases fit TRBD1. The V and J ends lost 4 bases and 2 bases, in that order; junction bases with no gene match: 3. The CDR3 spans 14 residues. In germline, CDR1 is SGHDT, CDR2 YYEEEE. CDR3 amino acids: CASSAQGAGNTIYF. CDR3 DNA: TGTGCCAGCAGCGCCCAGGGGGCTGGAAACACCATATATTTT.

At least ten counts were recorded for this clonotype. The J gene is TRBJ2-7, the V gene TRBV5-1; D not resolved. This CDR3 comprises 14 residues. V was shortened by 0 bases and J by 2 bases, with 9 bases between the two germline ends. Looked up from germline, CDR1 is SGHRS and CDR2 is YFSETQ. Written as DNA, the CDR3 is TGCGCCAGCAGCTTGGAAGCGTCAACCTACGAGCAGTACTTC. Translated: CASSLEASTYEQYF.

The chain joins TRBV29-1 to TRBJ2-1; D is perhaps TRBD2 (6 bases). Per germline, CDR1 SQVTM and CDR2 ANQGSEA. Trimming cost V 8 bases and J 8 bases, with 16 bases left between them. The CDR3 has 12 amino acids. The CDR3 region is CSPRTGGDEQFF. The CDR3, as DNA: TGCAGCCCTCGGACCGGGGGTGATGAGCAGTTCTTC.

This clonotype was recorded many times. The chain uses TRBV6-2 or TRBV6-3 and TRBJ2-5; possible D gene TRBD2, 5 bases. The CDR3 is 14 amino acids. V was clipped by 6 bases and J by 0 bases, with 11 bases between them. Germline CDR1 reads MNHEY; CDR2 reads SVGEGT. The CDR3 sequence is CASSQRPHQETQYF. CDR3 nucleotide sequence: TGTGCCAGCAGCCAGCGGCCTCACCAAGAGACCCAGTACTTC.

This clonotype was seen repeatedly, ten times or more. The chain has TRBV20-1 and TRBJ2-1; D gene ambiguous. Trimming removed 1 base from V and 8 bases from J, with 18 bases in between. The germline CDR1 and CDR2 sequences are DFQATT and SNEGSKA (reference sequence). This CDR3 is 15 amino acids long. CDR3 residues: CSARGGLVEVYEQFF. The CDR3 DNA is TGCAGTGCTAGAGGGGGTCTAGTGGAAGTCTATGAGCAGTTCTTC.

This clonotype was recorded a few times. This chain's CDR3 is CASSLAFGTGQETQYF. The CDR3 bases are TGCGCCAGCAGCTTGGCGTTTGGGACCGGCCAAGAGACCCAGTACTTC. J is TRBJ2-5 and V is TRBV5-1; D might be TRBD1 or TRBD2, each matching 5 bases. The ends were cut back, 0 bases at V and 1 base at J, with 13 bases in the middle. The germline V gene encodes CDR1 SGHRS and CDR2 YFSETQ. The length of the CDR3 is 16 residues.